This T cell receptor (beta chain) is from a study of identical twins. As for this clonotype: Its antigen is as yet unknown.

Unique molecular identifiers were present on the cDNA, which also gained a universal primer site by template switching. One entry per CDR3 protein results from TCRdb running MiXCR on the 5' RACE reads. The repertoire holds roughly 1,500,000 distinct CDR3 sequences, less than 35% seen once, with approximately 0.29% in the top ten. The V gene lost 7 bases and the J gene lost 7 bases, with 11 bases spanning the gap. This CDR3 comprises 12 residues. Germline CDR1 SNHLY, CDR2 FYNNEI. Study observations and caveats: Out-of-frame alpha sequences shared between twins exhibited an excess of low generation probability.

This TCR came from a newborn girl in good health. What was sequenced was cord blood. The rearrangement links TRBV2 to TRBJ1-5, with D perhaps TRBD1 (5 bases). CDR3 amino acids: CASTGRGQPQHF. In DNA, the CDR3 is TGTGCCAGCACAGGGAGAGGGCAGCCCCAGCATTTT.